Presented here are 21 T cell receptor beta chains from one specimen sequenced in a study of blood T cells in healthy people across ages. Then a second PCR, running roughly 6 to 12 cycles, was carried out with a sample-barcoded 5' primer and a J-beta primer mix. From the 5' RACE reads, TCRdb called clonotypes with MiXCR, one entry per CDR3 protein. The data hold 1.5 million to 2 million distinct CDR3 sequences, with roughly 30% observed a single time. Input material: blood. The receptor source for this set is a woman in her thirties in good health.

This clonotype was seen a few times. The rearrangement links TRBV28 to TRBJ2-1; TRBD1 is a possible D gene (7 bases). This CDR3 contains 16 residues. V was cut by 6 bases and J by 3 bases, with 18 bases left in between. In germline, CDR1 is MDHEN, CDR2 SYDVKM. The CDR3 region has the DNA TGTGCCAGCAGCGGAGGGGGCATATGGGGCTACAATGAGCAGTTCTTC. The encoded protein is CASSGGGIWGYNEQFF.

This clonotype appeared a few times. The chain carries TRBV20-1 and TRBJ2-3; TRBD1 or TRBD2 may be the D gene (5 bases each). This CDR3 has 12 amino acids. Trimming shortened V by 5 bases and J by 8 bases, and 14 bases separated the two germline ends. In germline, CDR1 is DFQATT, CDR2 SNEGSKA (reference sequence). The CDR3: CSAGKDGGTQYF. The CDR3 nucleotides are TGCAGTGCTGGAAAAGATGGGGGTACGCAGTATTTT.

This clonotype was picked up many times. The rearrangement joins TRBV4-1 to TRBJ1-5; weak D call: TRBD1 (6 bases). The CDR3 is 17 residues long. Per the germline V gene, CDR1 is MGHRA and CDR2 is YSYEKL. The V and J ends lost 4 bases and 8 bases respectively, with 24 bases between them. As DNA, the CDR3 is TGCGCCAGCAGCCCTAACCCAAGCAGAACAGGGAAAGAGCCCCAGCATTTT. Protein product: CASSPNPSRTGKEPQHF.

V usage is TRBV7-2 and J usage is TRBJ1-6; D is unclear. The CDR3 totals 14 residues. Germline CDR1 is SGHTA and CDR2 is FQGNSA. V lost 7 bases and J 8 bases, leaving 15 bases between the germline ends. The CDR3 loop is CASTFRVPHSPLHF. The CDR3 DNA reads as TGTGCCAGCACCTTCCGGGTACCCCATTCACCCCTCCACTTT.

In its sample, this clonotype was seen many times. The chain carries TRBV12-3 or TRBV12-4 and TRBJ2-7, with D possibly matching TRBD2 (5 bases). The V end was cut by 6 bases, the J end by 2 bases, with 17 bases between. The CDR3 extends over 15 amino acids. Written as DNA, the CDR3 is TGTGCCAGCAGCTCTGGAATACCCGGGGCCTACGAGCAGTACTTC. As protein: CASSSGIPGAYEQYF.

V usage is TRBV4-1 and J usage is TRBJ2-5; D is perhaps TRBD1 (5 bases). Germline-derived CDR1 and CDR2 are MGHRA and YSYEKL. This CDR3 is 15 amino acids long. V was shortened by 4 bases and J by 4 bases, with 16 bases between the two germline ends. The CDR3 loop is CASSLVTRERETQYF. For the CDR3, the DNA is TGCGCCAGCAGCCTCGTGACCAGGGAACGAGAGACCCAGTACTTC.

The chain recombines TRBV20-1 with TRBJ1-5, with unresolved D. This CDR3 region has 14 residues. Germline V gives CDR1 DFQATT, CDR2 SNEGSKA (reference sequence). Trimming took 6 bases from V and 8 from J, leaving 20 bases between them. The CDR3 reads CSAWRGGDTEPQHF. The CDR3 coding sequence is TGCAGTGCCTGGAGAGGCGGGGATACGGAGCCCCAGCATTTT.

This clonotype has ten or more counts. The CDR3 protein is CASSELGSSYNEQFF. DNA for the CDR3: TGTGCCAGCAGTGAACTTGGGAGCTCCTACAATGAGCAGTTCTTC. The chain uses TRBV25-1 and TRBJ2-1; D might be TRBD2 (5 bases). Germline V gene lookup returns CDR1 MGHDK and CDR2 SYGVNS. The ends were cut back, 2 bases at V and 0 bases at J, with 8 bases in the middle. The CDR3 consists of 15 residues.

The rearrangement joins TRBV10-1 to TRBJ1-6, with 7 nucleotides matching TRBD1. The CDR3 sequence is 15 residues long. J was trimmed by 9 bases and V by 0 bases; bases with no gene match: 5. Germline V gene sequence: CDR1 WNHNN, CDR2 SYGVQD (reference sequence). In DNA, the CDR3 is TGCGCCAGCAGTGAGTCGAGACAGGGACGTTCACCCCTCCACTTT. This encodes CASSESRQGRSPLHF.

The V and J genes are TRBV12-3 or TRBV12-4 and TRBJ1-5; D unclear. Trimming left V 7 bases short and J 0 bases short, with 10 bases between. CDR3 length: 14 amino acids. This CDR3 reads CASTTITSNQPQHF. The CDR3 nucleotides are TGTGCCAGCACCACCATAACTAGCAATCAGCCCCAGCATTTT.

On this clonotype itself: One junction end does not reproduce the germline sequence, and a read error may be involved. The chain links TRBV18 to TRBJ2-3, with D maybe TRBD1 (5 bases). This CDR3 region has 15 residues. Germline V gene data show CDR1 as KGHSH and CDR2 as LQKENI. The CDR3 region is CAGSPSHQGKDTQYF. In DNA form, the CDR3 reads TGTGCCGGCTCACCATCACACCAGGGCAAGGATACGCAGTATTTT.

Comment on this clonotype: Relative to the germline gene, one junction end is altered; a read error may explain this. This chain uses TRBV7-2 with TRBJ2-6; D might be TRBD1 (5 bases). The germline V gene encodes CDR1 SGHTA and CDR2 FQGNSA. The CDR3 has 14 amino acids. The CDR3 spells CASSSRSSGNTEAF. The CDR3, as DNA: TGTGCCAGCAGCTCCAGGTCCTCAGGGAACACTGAAGCTTTC.

The CDR3 sequence is CASSSQSTGGIGAFF. As DNA, the CDR3 is TGTGCCAGCAGTTCACAAAGCACAGGGGGAATAGGAGCTTTCTTT. This chain connects TRBV6-6 to TRBJ1-1; 8 nucleotides align to TRBD1. The V segment lost 4 bases and the J segment 10 bases; nucleotides outside the gene matches: 14. This CDR3 has 15 amino acids. The V gene's germline CDR1 is MNHNY and CDR2 SVGAGI (reference sequence).

This clonotype was recorded at least ten times. CDR3 in amino acids: CASSPWGGQETQYF. The DNA for the CDR3 is TGTGCCAGCAGCCCTTGGGGCGGGCAAGAGACCCAGTACTTC. This chain uses TRBV9 with TRBJ2-5; either TRBD1 or TRBD2 may supply D (5 bases each). Trimming took 4 bases from V and 2 from J, leaving 12 bases between them. The CDR3 sequence is 14 residues long. In germline, CDR1 is SGDLS, CDR2 YYNGEE.

V and J are TRBV7-2 and TRBJ1-1, with 10 bases fitting TRBD1. The CDR3 contains 17 residues. The V gene's germline CDR1 is SGHTA and CDR2 FQGNSA. V gave up 5 bases and J gave up 4 bases; unmatched junction bases: 13. The DNA for the CDR3 is TGTGCCAGCAGCCTATGGACAGGGGGTGACCGGGGCACTGAAGCTTTCTTT. Translation: CASSLWTGGDRGTEAFF. The whole variable domain, remainder taken from reference TRBV7-2 and TRBJ1-1, is GAGVSQSPSNKVTEKGKDVELRCDPISGHTALYWYRQSLGQGLEFLIYFQGNSAPDKSGLPSDRFSAERTGGSVSTLTIQRTQQEDSAVYLCASSLWTGGDRGTEAFFGQGTRLTVV.

The chain employs TRBV14 and TRBJ2-7; either TRBD1 or TRBD2 may fit D (5 bases each). Germline V gives CDR1 SGHDN, CDR2 FVKESK. Trimming shortened V by 3 bases and J by 5 bases, and 14 bases separated the two germline ends. There are 14 residues in the CDR3. The CDR3 reads CASSHTGGFDEQYF. CDR3 bases: TGTGCCAGCAGCCATACTGGGGGTTTCGACGAGCAGTACTTC.

Details on this clonotype: Given a much more abundant clone one base away, this may be a read error. The chain joins TRBV6-1 to TRBJ1-6; D gene unclear. The CDR3 contains 14 residues. Germline CDR1 reads MNHNS; CDR2 reads SASEGT. CDR3 protein: CVSRSGTYNSPLHF. The DNA for the CDR3 is TGTGTCAGCAGGTCGGGCACCTATAATTCACCCCTCCACTTT.

The chain is built from TRBV12-5 and TRBJ2-5, with 10 bases fitting TRBD1. V lost 5 bases and J lost 3; bases outside the gene matches: 9. Germline lookup yields CDR1 LGHNT and CDR2 FRNRAP. The CDR3 is 16 residues long. Here the CDR3 DNA reads TGTGCTAGTGGTCCCCCGCGGGACAGGGGCGAAGAGACCCAGTACTTC. Protein sequence: CASGPPRDRGEETQYF.

This clonotype was counted a few times. The V call is TRBV28, the J call TRBJ2-1, with 14 positions matching TRBD2. The V and J ends lost 5 bases and 13 bases, in that order; junction bases with no gene match: 7. CDR3 length equals 14 residues. Germline CDR1 is MDHEN and CDR2 is SYDVKM. The CDR3 DNA is TGTGCCAGCAGTACCCCCGGGACTAGCGGGAGACAGTTCTTC. Translated, it gives CASSTPGTSGRQFF.

The chain combines TRBV4-3 with TRBJ2-2, with D possibly TRBD1 on 6 matching bases. Germline lookup yields CDR1 LGHNA and CDR2 YSLEER. The CDR3 totals 18 residues. Trimming left V 1 base short and J 0 bases short, with 15 bases between. Written as DNA, the CDR3 is TGCGCCAGCAGCCAAGGAATTTACAGGGCCGCGAACACCGGGGAGCTGTTTTTT. Translation: CASSQGIYRAANTGELFF.

This clonotype was seen repeatedly, ten times or more. V and J are TRBV5-1 and TRBJ2-7, with D perhaps matching TRBD1 or TRBD2 (6 bases each). V shed 5 bases and J shed 0 bases, with 12 bases lying between them. The CDR3 extends over 14 amino acids. CDR1 and CDR2 from the germline V gene are SGHRS and YFSETQ. CDR3 DNA: TGCGCCAGCAGTCGAGGGGGGCCCTCCTACGAGCAGTACTTC. Protein sequence: CASSRGGPSYEQYF.